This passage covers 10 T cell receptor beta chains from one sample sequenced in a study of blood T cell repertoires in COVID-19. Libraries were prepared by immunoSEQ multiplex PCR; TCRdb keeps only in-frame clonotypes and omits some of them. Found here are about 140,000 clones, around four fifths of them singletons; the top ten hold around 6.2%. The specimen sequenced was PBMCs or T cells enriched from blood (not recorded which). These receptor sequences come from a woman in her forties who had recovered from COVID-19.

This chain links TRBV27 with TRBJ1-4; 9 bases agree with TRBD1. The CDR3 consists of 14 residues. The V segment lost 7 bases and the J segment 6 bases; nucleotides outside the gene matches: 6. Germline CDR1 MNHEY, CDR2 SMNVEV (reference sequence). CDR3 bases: TGTGCCAGCACCATGACAGGGGGGTATGAAAAACTGTTTTTT. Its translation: CASTMTGGYEKLFF.

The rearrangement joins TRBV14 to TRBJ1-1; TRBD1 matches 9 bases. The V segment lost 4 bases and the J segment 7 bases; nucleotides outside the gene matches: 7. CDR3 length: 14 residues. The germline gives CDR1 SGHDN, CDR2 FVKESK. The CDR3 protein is CASSRQGESGEAFF. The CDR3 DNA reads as TGTGCCAGCAGCCGACAGGGGGAAAGTGGTGAAGCTTTCTTT.

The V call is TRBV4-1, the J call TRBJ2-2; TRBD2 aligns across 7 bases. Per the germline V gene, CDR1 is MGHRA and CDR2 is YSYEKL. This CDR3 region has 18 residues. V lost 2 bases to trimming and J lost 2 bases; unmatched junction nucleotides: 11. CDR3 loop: CASSQPRTGGRNTGELFF. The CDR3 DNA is TGCGCCAGCAGCCAACCCCGAACGGGCGGGAGAAACACCGGGGAGCTGTTTTTT.

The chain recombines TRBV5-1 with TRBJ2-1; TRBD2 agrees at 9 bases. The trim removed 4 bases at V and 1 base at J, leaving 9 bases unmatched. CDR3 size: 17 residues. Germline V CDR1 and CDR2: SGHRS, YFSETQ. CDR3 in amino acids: CASSGGSGGLSYNEQFF. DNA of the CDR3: TGCGCCAGCAGCGGGGGTAGCGGGGGCCTTTCCTACAATGAGCAGTTCTTC.

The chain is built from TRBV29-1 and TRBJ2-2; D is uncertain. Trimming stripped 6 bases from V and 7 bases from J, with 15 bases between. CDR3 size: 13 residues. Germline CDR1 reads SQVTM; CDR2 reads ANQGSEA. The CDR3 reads CSVARSFGGELFF. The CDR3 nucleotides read TGCAGCGTCGCGAGGTCCTTTGGCGGGGAGCTGTTTTTT.

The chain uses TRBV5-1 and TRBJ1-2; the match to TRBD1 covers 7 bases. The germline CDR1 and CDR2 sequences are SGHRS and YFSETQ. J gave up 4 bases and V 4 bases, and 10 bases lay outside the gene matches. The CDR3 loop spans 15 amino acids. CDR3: CASSTRQGPGYGYTF. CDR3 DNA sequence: TGCGCCAGCAGCACAAGACAGGGTCCAGGCTATGGCTACACCTTC.

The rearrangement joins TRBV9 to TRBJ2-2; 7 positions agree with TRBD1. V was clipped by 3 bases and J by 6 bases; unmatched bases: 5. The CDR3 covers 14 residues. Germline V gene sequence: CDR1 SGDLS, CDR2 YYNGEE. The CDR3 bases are TGTGCCAGCAGCGCGACAGGGATCCCCGGGGAGCTGTTTTTT. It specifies CASSATGIPGELFF.

CDR3 residues: CASSGGSGTGDEQFF. CDR3 DNA sequence: TGTGCCAGCAGTGGCGGTAGCGGGACTGGGGATGAGCAGTTCTTC. The J gene is TRBJ2-1, the V gene TRBV6-4, with 8 bases lining up with TRBD2. Germline V gives CDR1 MRHNA, CDR2 SNTAGT. V gave up 4 bases and J gave up 8 bases; unmatched junction bases: 10. The CDR3 is 15 amino acids.

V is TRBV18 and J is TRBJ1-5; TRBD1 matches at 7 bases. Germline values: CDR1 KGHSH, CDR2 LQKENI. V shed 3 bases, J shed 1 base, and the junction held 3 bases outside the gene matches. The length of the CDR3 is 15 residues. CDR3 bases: TGTGCCAGCTCACCCCAGGGGGGAAGCAATCAGCCCCAGCATTTT. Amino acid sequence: CASSPQGGSNQPQHF.

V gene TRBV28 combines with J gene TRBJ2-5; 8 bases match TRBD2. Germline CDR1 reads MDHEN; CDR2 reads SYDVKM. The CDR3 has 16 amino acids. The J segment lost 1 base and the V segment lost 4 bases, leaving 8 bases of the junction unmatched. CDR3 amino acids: CASSSRTSLPQETQYF. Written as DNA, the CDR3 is TGTGCCAGCAGTTCGCGGACTAGCCTCCCCCAAGAGACCCAGTACTTC.